This T cell receptor beta chain was captured by sequencing in a study of shared clonotypes between healthy human individuals. It was CD45RO-negative cells, positively selected for CCR7, that made up naive CD8 cells, with terminally differentiated effector memory CD45RA+ cells excluded. Deletions cut 3 bases from V and 0 bases from J, with 10 bases between. From germline, CDR1 is SGHTA and CDR2 FQGTGA. The CDR3 spans 15 residues. How the authors handled the data: From ImmunoSEQ came sequences covering only the junction and carrying no quality scores, so filtering differed. Sequencing was performed with immunoSEQ multiplex PCR; in TCRdb, only in-frame clones are kept and a portion is missing. The V and J calls and the clone size are those of that table, but D and trimming were determined from the DNA. In the table there are 600,000 or so clones, 85% to 95% of which are singletons.

Sequencing used naive CD8+ T cells sorted from blood. This TCR was sampled from a woman aged 30 to 39 in good health. The genes are TRBV7-3 and TRBJ2-3; no definite D call. The CDR3 sequence is CASSFSATSTDTQYF. For the CDR3, the DNA is TGTGCCAGCAGCTTCTCAGCGACTAGCACAGATACGCAGTATTTT. The variable domain in full, with the rest retrieved from reference TRBV7-3 and TRBJ2-3, is GAGVSQTPSNKVTEKGKYVELRCDPISGHTALYWYRQSLGQGPEFLIYFQGTGAADDSGLPNDRFFAVRPEGSVSTLKIQRTERGDSAVYLCASSFSATSTDTQYFGPGTRLTVL.